These T cell receptor beta chains were read from a single sample in a study of blood T cell repertoires in COVID-19. Some clones are missing from TCRdb's copy, which holds only in-frame ones; the method was immunoSEQ multiplex PCR. This sample yields 180,000 or so clones, of which about 91% are seen a single time; roughly 4% belongs to the top ten. Material for sequencing was peripheral blood. Receptor source: a woman aged 25 to 39 with acute or convalescent COVID-19. CDR3s include the opening cysteine and the closing phenylalanine or tryptophan. D genes are given only for firm matches. The size of a clone is reported for some rows only, either as once, few or many, or as a class for expanded clones.

v_call	clone_size	d_call	j_call	cdr3_aa	cdr3_nt
TRBV5-1	NA	TRBD2	TRBJ2-7	CASSNTGTKVHEQYF	TGCGCCAGCAGCAATACCGGGACTAAAGTTCACGAGCAGTACTTC
TRBV28	NA	NA	TRBJ2-4	CATQRPGAWDIQYF	TGTGCCACCCAACGTCCGGGAGCTTGGGACATTCAGTACTTC
TRBV27	few	NA	TRBJ1-4	CASSLSLGGNEKLFF	TGTGCCAGCAGCCTTTCGTTAGGGGGTAATGAAAAACTGTTTTTT
TRBV5-1	NA	NA	TRBJ2-5	CASSLAGTLGQTQYF	TGCGCCAGCAGCTTGGCCGGGACACTTGGGCAGACCCAGTACTTC
TRBV19	NA	TRBD1	TRBJ1-4	CAAGGGTKKLFF	TGTGCCGCAGGGGGTGGGACGAAGAAACTGTTTTTT
TRBV18	NA	NA	TRBJ1-1	CASSPGGAWGTEAFF	TGTGCCAGCTCACCAGGAGGGGCCTGGGGCACTGAAGCTTTCTTT
TRBV5-1	NA	NA	TRBJ1-1	CASSLLLNTEAFF	TGCGCCAGCAGCTTGCTATTGAACACTGAAGCTTTCTTT
TRBV11-3	NA	NA	TRBJ1-1	CASSLTGITEAFF	TGTGCCAGCAGCCTCACAGGGATCACTGAAGCTTTCTTT
TRBV25-1	NA	NA	TRBJ1-2	CASSEFNRENYGYTF	TGTGCCAGCAGTGAATTTAACAGGGAGAACTATGGCTACACCTTC
TRBV6-5	NA	NA	TRBJ1-5	CASTTGNQPQHF	TGTGCCAGCACCACAGGGAATCAGCCCCAGCATTTT
TRBV28	few	NA	TRBJ2-5	CASSRGGGTLRTQYF	TGTGCCAGCAGCCGAGGGGGGGGGACTTTGCGGACCCAGTACTTC
TRBV3-1/TRBV3-2	NA	TRBD1	TRBJ1-2	CAGSLRQGGRGYTF	TGTGCCGGCAGCCTCCGACAGGGCGGAAGAGGCTACACCTTC
TRBV2	once	NA	TRBJ2-5	CAASRGETQYF	TGTGCCGCTAGCCGGGGGGAGACCCAGTACTTC
TRBV28	NA	TRBD2	TRBJ2-3	CASSLYLAARTDTQYF	TGTGCCAGCAGTTTATACCTAGCGGCACGCACAGATACGCAGTATTTT
TRBV20-1	NA	NA	TRBJ2-7	CSVLDRYEQYF	TGCAGTGTCTTGGACAGATACGAGCAGTACTTC
TRBV11-1	NA	TRBD1	TRBJ1-6	CASSLALRTGGNSPLHF	TGTGCCAGCAGCTTAGCCCTCAGGACAGGGGGGAATTCACCCCTCCACTTT
TRBV2	NA	NA	TRBJ1-5	CASSGGDTLSPQHF	TGTGCCAGCAGTGGTGGGGACACCTTATCGCCCCAGCATTTT
TRBV9	NA	NA	TRBJ2-5	CASSVGGLDQETQYF	TGTGCCAGCAGCGTAGGCGGACTGGATCAAGAGACCCAGTACTTC
TRBV2	NA	NA	TRBJ2-1	CASSLSSSYNEQFF	TGTGCCAGCAGCCTGTCGAGCTCCTACAATGAGCAGTTCTTC
TRBV6-5	NA	TRBD1	TRBJ1-5	CARGTGNNQPQHF	TGTGCCAGGGGGACAGGCAATAATCAGCCCCAGCATTTT
TRBV15	NA	NA	TRBJ2-1	CATSSTVGGEQFF	TGTGCCACCAGCAGCACTGTTGGAGGCGAGCAGTTCTTC
TRBV7-9	once	NA	TRBJ1-1	CASSVGYIEAFF	TGTGCCAGCAGCGTAGGGTACATTGAAGCTTTCTTT
TRBV4-1	NA	TRBD1	TRBJ2-7	CASSQAGTGVYEQYF	TGCGCCAGCAGCCAGGCCGGGACAGGGGTCTACGAGCAGTACTTC
TRBV5-1	NA	NA	TRBJ2-1	CASSQGRRDEQFF	TGCGCCAGCAGCCAGGGTCGCAGGGATGAGCAGTTCTTC
TRBV20-1	NA	TRBD2	TRBJ2-7	CSASRTSGSYEQYF	TGCAGTGCTAGTCGGACTAGCGGATCCTACGAGCAGTACTTC
TRBV5-6	NA	NA	TRBJ2-7	CASSVRGSSYEQYF	TGTGCCAGCAGCGTACGGGGGAGTTCCTACGAGCAGTACTTC
TRBV12-3/TRBV12-4	once	NA	TRBJ2-7	CASSSGNEQYF	TGTGCCAGCAGTTCCGGGAACGAGCAGTACTTC
TRBV9	NA	NA	TRBJ1-3	CASSGNRVDTIYF	TGTGCCAGCAGCGGGAACAGGGTGGACACCATATATTTT
TRBV15	NA	TRBD1	TRBJ2-7	CATSRDRDNWDRGEQYF	TGTGCCACCAGCAGAGATCGAGATAATTGGGACAGGGGTGAGCAGTACTTC
TRBV7-6	few	NA	TRBJ2-2	CASSLSVAKWDTGELFF	TGTGCCAGCAGCTTGTCCGTAGCGAAGTGGGACACCGGGGAGCTGTTTTTT
TRBV28	NA	TRBD1	TRBJ1-2	CASNPTGGNGYTF	TGTGCCAGCAACCCGACAGGGGGAAATGGCTACACCTTC
TRBV5-5	NA	NA	TRBJ2-1	CASSSIYNEQFF	TGTGCCAGCAGCTCAATTTACAATGAGCAGTTCTTC
TRBV9	NA	TRBD1	TRBJ2-7	CASSEDRAFDEQYF	TGTGCCAGCAGCGAAGACAGGGCCTTTGACGAGCAGTACTTC
TRBV27	once	NA	TRBJ1-2	CASMDRGGLYGYTF	TGTGCCAGCATGGACCGGGGGGGCCTCTATGGCTACACCTTC
TRBV7-2	NA	TRBD1	TRBJ2-2	CASSQHLQGARGELFF	TGTGCCAGCAGCCAACACTTACAGGGGGCGCGTGGGGAGCTGTTTTTT
TRBV2	NA	NA	TRBJ2-3	CASSEDFWSSDTQYF	TGTGCCAGCAGTGAAGACTTTTGGAGCTCGGATACGCAGTATTTT
TRBV14	NA	NA	TRBJ1-1	CASSLQGNTEAFF	TGTGCCAGCAGCCTACAGGGGAACACTGAAGCTTTCTTT
TRBV7-9	NA	TRBD1	TRBJ1-3	CASSSRTGPGNTIYF	TGTGCCAGCAGCTCTCGGACAGGGCCGGGAAACACCATATATTTT
TRBV5-1	NA	NA	TRBJ2-3	CASSLSAATDSSSTDTQYF	TGCGCCAGCAGCTTGTCAGCGGCCACCGACTCCTCTAGCACAGATACGCAGTATTTT
TRBV6-1	NA	NA	TRBJ1-5	CASSDTGDQPQHF	TGTGCCAGCAGTGATACAGGCGATCAGCCCCAGCATTTT
TRBV5-8	NA	NA	TRBJ1-5	CASSLKSGDQPQHF	TGTGCCAGCAGCCTAAAATCAGGGGATCAGCCCCAGCATTTT
TRBV29-1	NA	NA	TRBJ2-1	CSVDETAYNEQFF	TGCAGCGTTGATGAAACGGCCTACAATGAGCAGTTCTTC
TRBV4-2	NA	TRBD2	TRBJ2-5	CASSQRSGSEETQYF	TGTGCCAGCAGCCAGCGTAGCGGGAGCGAAGAGACCCAGTACTTC
TRBV5-1	NA	TRBD2	TRBJ2-3	CASSPEGLAGTDTQYF	TGCGCCAGCAGCCCGGAGGGACTAGCAGGAACAGATACGCAGTATTTT
TRBV10-2	NA	NA	TRBJ2-7	CASSPSRGSYEQYF	TGCGCCAGCAGCCCGAGCCGGGGGTCTTACGAGCAGTACTTC
TRBV2	NA	TRBD2	TRBJ2-5	CASSELGREETQYF	TGTGCCAGCAGTGAACTCGGGAGGGAAGAGACCCAGTACTTC
TRBV2	NA	NA	TRBJ1-1	CASRLEQGSTEAFF	TGTGCCAGCAGGCTAGAACAGGGAAGTACTGAAGCTTTCTTT
TRBV19	NA	NA	TRBJ1-1	CASKRRRGTEAFF	TGTGCCAGTAAAAGGCGTCGGGGTACTGAAGCTTTCTTT
TRBV28	NA	TRBD1	TRBJ1-3	CASSHRRTGYGVSGNTIYF	TGTGCCAGCAGCCATCGAAGGACAGGGTATGGAGTCTCTGGAAACACCATATATTTT
TRBV3-1/TRBV3-2	NA	NA	TRBJ2-1	CASSQAQGWVNEQFF	TGTGCCAGCAGCCAAGCTCAGGGCTGGGTTAATGAGCAGTTCTTC
TRBV6-1	NA	NA	TRBJ2-1	CASSERGFFSYNEQFF	TGTGCCAGCAGTGAAAGGGGCTTTTTCTCCTACAATGAGCAGTTCTTC
TRBV11-3	NA	NA	TRBJ2-2	CASSYQAANTGELFF	TGTGCCAGCAGTTACCAGGCAGCCAACACCGGGGAGCTGTTTTTT
TRBV5-1	NA	NA	TRBJ2-2	CASSLWPGAGELFF	TGCGCCAGCAGCTTGTGGCCGGGTGCCGGGGAGCTGTTTTTT
TRBV11-3	NA	NA	TRBJ1-6	CASSSHPLSSPLHF	TGTGCCAGCAGCTCCCACCCTTTGAGTTCACCCCTCCACTTT
TRBV13	NA	NA	TRBJ2-2	CASSFLDTGELFF	TGTGCCAGCAGCTTCCTCGACACCGGGGAGCTGTTTTTT
TRBV5-4	NA	TRBD1	TRBJ1-1	CASRSRDRGEAFF	TGTGCCAGCAGATCCCGGGACAGGGGCGAAGCTTTCTTT
TRBV3-1/TRBV3-2	NA	TRBD1	TRBJ2-7	CASSHGTGAYEQYF	TGTGCCAGCAGCCATGGGACAGGAGCCTACGAGCAGTACTTC